The T cell receptor (beta chain) described here comes from a study of identical twins. General observations from the study: Models underpredicted monozygotic twin sharing of out-of-frame TCR alpha. Zero-insertion analyses were open to partial confounding by invariant MAIT and iNKT cells.

This clonotype was counted between two and nine times. Its matching antigen is unknown. cDNA carried unique molecular identifiers, and a universal primer site was added by template switching. Via MiXCR, TCRdb re-called the 5' RACE reads, giving one row per CDR3 protein. Of roughly 1,500,000 distinct CDR3 sequences in the sample, around a third are singletons; the top ten hold 0.27%. The V gene's germline CDR1 is ENHRY and CDR2 SYGVKD. The length of the CDR3 is 18 residues. V shed 3 bases, J shed 0 bases, and the junction held 13 bases outside the gene matches. The chain is built from TRBV10-3 and TRBJ1-1; 7 nucleotides agree with TRBD1. The receptor's source is a newborn girl in good health. The sample comprised cord blood. The CDR3 bases are TGTGCCATCAGTGAAATAGAGGACAGGTGGGGGGTGAACACTGAAGCTTTCTTT. It codes for CAISEIEDRWGVNTEAFF.